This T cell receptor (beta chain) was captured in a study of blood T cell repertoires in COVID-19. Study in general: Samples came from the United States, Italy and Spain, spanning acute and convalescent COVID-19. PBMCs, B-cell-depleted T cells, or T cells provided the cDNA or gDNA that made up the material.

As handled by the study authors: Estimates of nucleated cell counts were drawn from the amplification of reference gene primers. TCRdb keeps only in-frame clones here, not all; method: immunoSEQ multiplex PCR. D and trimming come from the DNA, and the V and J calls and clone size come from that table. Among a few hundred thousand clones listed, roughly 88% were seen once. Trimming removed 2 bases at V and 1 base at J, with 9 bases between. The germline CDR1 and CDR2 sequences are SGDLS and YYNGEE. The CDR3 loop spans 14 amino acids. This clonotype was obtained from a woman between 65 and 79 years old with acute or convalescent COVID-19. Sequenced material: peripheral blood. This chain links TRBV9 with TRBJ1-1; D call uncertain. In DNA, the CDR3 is TGTGCCAGCAGCGTTAAGCCAGGGAACACTGAAGCTTTCTTT. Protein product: CASSVKPGNTEAFF.